These T cell receptor beta chains were read from a single sample in a study of CD8 T cells in ankylosing spondylitis. TCRdb re-derived calls from the 5' RACE reads in MiXCR, one entry per CDR3 protein. Among hundreds of thousands of distinct CDR3 sequences listed, approximately 20% were seen once. The source material was blood, either unsorted or a sorted T cell fraction (not recorded which). The receptors stem from a male donor with ankylosing spondylitis. Each CDR3 is given with its conserved first and last residue. Each record gives: V gene, clone size, J gene, D gene, CDR3 DNA, CDR3 protein. D genes are given only for firm matches. Clone size is not always given. Where it is, it says once, few, many or a class for expanded clones.

v_gene: TRBV5-1
abundance: few
j_gene: TRBJ2-7
d_gene: -
CDR3nt: TGCGCCAGCAGCTTGAGTTCGGTGGGGCAGGGGCCTTACGAGCAGTACTTC
CDR3aa: CASSLSSVGQGPYEQYF

v_gene: TRBV9
abundance: few
j_gene: TRBJ1-6
d_gene: TRBD1
CDR3nt: TGTGCCAGCAGCAGATCAGGGACAGCGAATTCACCCCTCCACTTT
CDR3aa: CASSRSGTANSPLHF

v_gene: TRBV27
abundance: -
j_gene: TRBJ2-1
d_gene: TRBD2
CDR3nt: TGTGCCAGCAGTTCCCAGACTAGCAACAATGAGCAGTTCTTC
CDR3aa: CASSSQTSNNEQFF

v_gene: TRBV15
abundance: -
j_gene: TRBJ2-1
d_gene: -
CDR3nt: TGTGCCACCAGGGAGGGCGGGCACAATGAGCAGTTCTTC
CDR3aa: CATREGGHNEQFF

v_gene: TRBV7-2
abundance: -
j_gene: TRBJ2-1
d_gene: -
CDR3nt: TGTGCCAGCAGCCCCGATCCCCGGGTCTCCTACAATGAGCAGTTCTTC
CDR3aa: CASSPDPRVSYNEQFF

v_gene: TRBV12-3/TRBV12-4
abundance: -
j_gene: TRBJ2-1
d_gene: -
CDR3nt: TGTGCCAGCAGTCCACAGGGGAGGGATGAGCAGTTCTTC
CDR3aa: CASSPQGRDEQFF

v_gene: TRBV29-1
abundance: many
j_gene: TRBJ2-2
d_gene: TRBD2
CDR3nt: TGCAGCGTTGTGGTAGCGGGTGCCGGGGAGCTGTTTTTT
CDR3aa: CSVVVAGAGELFF

v_gene: TRBV20-1
abundance: few
j_gene: TRBJ2-7
d_gene: TRBD1
CDR3nt: TGCAGTGCGATCGGGACAGGGGAGACTTACGAGCAGTACTTC
CDR3aa: CSAIGTGETYEQYF

v_gene: TRBV5-6
abundance: -
j_gene: TRBJ2-1
d_gene: -
CDR3nt: TGTGCCAGCAGCCTGAACTGGGGCAATGAGCAGTTCTTC
CDR3aa: CASSLNWGNEQFF

v_gene: TRBV5-1
abundance: -
j_gene: TRBJ2-1
d_gene: -
CDR3nt: TGCGCCAGCCACTGGTCGGGGGCAGGAAGGGATGAGCAGTTCTTC
CDR3aa: CASHWSGAGRDEQFF

v_gene: TRBV27
abundance: -
j_gene: TRBJ2-5
d_gene: -
CDR3nt: TGTGCCAGCAGTTTATTGGGGGGTGGGGAGACCCAGTACTTC
CDR3aa: CASSLLGGGETQYF

v_gene: TRBV12-3/TRBV12-4
abundance: few
j_gene: TRBJ2-1
d_gene: -
CDR3nt: TGTGCCAGCAGTCGCGTAGCGTTGGCCTACAATGAGCAGTTCTTC
CDR3aa: CASSRVALAYNEQFF

v_gene: TRBV5-1
abundance: -
j_gene: TRBJ2-7
d_gene: -
CDR3nt: TGCGCCAGCAGCTTGGAGGGTCGGGCAGGGGCCTACGAGCAGTACTTC
CDR3aa: CASSLEGRAGAYEQYF

v_gene: TRBV2
abundance: many
j_gene: TRBJ2-3
d_gene: TRBD1
CDR3nt: TGTGCCAGCAGTGGGGTGACAGGGGGAGAGGCAGATACGCAGTATTTT
CDR3aa: CASSGVTGGEADTQYF

v_gene: TRBV5-1
abundance: -
j_gene: TRBJ1-5
d_gene: -
CDR3nt: TGCGCCAGCAGCTTACCTCAGGGAGTTCAGCCCCAGCATTTT
CDR3aa: CASSLPQGVQPQHF

v_gene: TRBV12-3/TRBV12-4
abundance: many
j_gene: TRBJ2-1
d_gene: TRBD1
CDR3nt: TGTGCCAGCAGTCTAGGACAGGCAGGGGACTCCTACAATGAGCAGTTCTTC
CDR3aa: CASSLGQAGDSYNEQFF

v_gene: TRBV2
abundance: -
j_gene: TRBJ1-3
d_gene: -
CDR3nt: TGTGCCAGCAGTGGAGGGCTCGCAAACACCATATATTTT
CDR3aa: CASSGGLANTIYF

v_gene: TRBV15
abundance: medium-sized
j_gene: TRBJ2-3
d_gene: -
CDR3nt: TGTGCCACCAGCAGAGCGGACTCTCCATACCCCACAGATACGCAGTATTTT
CDR3aa: CATSRADSPYPTDTQYF

v_gene: TRBV14
abundance: -
j_gene: TRBJ2-7
d_gene: -
CDR3nt: TGTGCCAGCAGCTTATTCACCGGGGCTTCCTACGAGCAGTACTTC
CDR3aa: CASSLFTGASYEQYF

v_gene: TRBV27
abundance: -
j_gene: TRBJ2-1
d_gene: -
CDR3nt: TGTGCCAGCAGCCCGGGGAGCGGGCCCTACAATGAGCAGTTCTTC
CDR3aa: CASSPGSGPYNEQFF

v_gene: TRBV12-3/TRBV12-4
abundance: -
j_gene: TRBJ1-3
d_gene: -
CDR3nt: TGTGCCAGCAGTCCTCGGGGTTTATCTGGAAACACCATATATTTT
CDR3aa: CASSPRGLSGNTIYF

v_gene: TRBV27
abundance: many
j_gene: TRBJ1-1
d_gene: -
CDR3nt: TGTGCCAGCAGTTTATACGGGAACACTGAAGCTTTCTTT
CDR3aa: CASSLYGNTEAFF

v_gene: TRBV11-2
abundance: -
j_gene: TRBJ2-3
d_gene: -
CDR3nt: TGTGCCAGCAGCTTAAACCCGGAGGCAGATACGCAGTATTTT
CDR3aa: CASSLNPEADTQYF

v_gene: TRBV4-1
abundance: -
j_gene: TRBJ2-1
d_gene: -
CDR3nt: TGCGCCAGCAGCCAGCCGGGATTCTCCTACAATGAGCAGTTCTTC
CDR3aa: CASSQPGFSYNEQFF

v_gene: TRBV3-1
abundance: few
j_gene: TRBJ2-1
d_gene: -
CDR3nt: TGTGCCAGCAGCCAAGTGCGGACGGAAGAAGAGCAGTTCTTC
CDR3aa: CASSQVRTEEEQFF

v_gene: TRBV4-2
abundance: -
j_gene: TRBJ1-6
d_gene: -
CDR3nt: TGTGCCAGCAGCCAAGGTCCGTCTGCCGGGGCCCTCCACTTT
CDR3aa: CASSQGPSAGALHF

v_gene: TRBV12-3/TRBV12-4
abundance: many
j_gene: TRBJ2-7
d_gene: -
CDR3nt: TGTGCCAGCAGTCGATCCGGGCCCCCCTACGAGCAGTACTTC
CDR3aa: CASSRSGPPYEQYF

v_gene: TRBV4-1
abundance: -
j_gene: TRBJ2-2
d_gene: -
CDR3nt: TGCGCCAGCAGCCAGCTATGGGAGACCGGGGAGCTGTTTTTT
CDR3aa: CASSQLWETGELFF

v_gene: TRBV12-3/TRBV12-4
abundance: many
j_gene: TRBJ2-7
d_gene: -
CDR3nt: TGTGCCAGCAGTTCTGGACAGCCCTACGAGCAGTACTTC
CDR3aa: CASSSGQPYEQYF

v_gene: TRBV4-3
abundance: few
j_gene: TRBJ2-1
d_gene: -
CDR3nt: TGCGCCAGCAGCCAACAGCTAGGGGCCTCCTTCGATGAGCAGTTCTTC
CDR3aa: CASSQQLGASFDEQFF

v_gene: TRBV4-2
abundance: many
j_gene: TRBJ2-1
d_gene: -
CDR3nt: TGTGCCAGCCGTACGGGGAAGGGGCCCAATGAGCAGTTCTTC
CDR3aa: CASRTGKGPNEQFF

v_gene: TRBV9
abundance: many
j_gene: TRBJ2-2
d_gene: TRBD2
CDR3nt: TGTGCCAGCAGCTTATTAGCGGGCCTCCCGAACACCGGGGAGCTGTTTTTT
CDR3aa: CASSLLAGLPNTGELFF

v_gene: TRBV28
abundance: -
j_gene: TRBJ2-1
d_gene: -
CDR3nt: TGTGCCAGCAGTTTATCTACCTACAATGAGCAGTTCTTC
CDR3aa: CASSLSTYNEQFF

v_gene: TRBV28
abundance: few
j_gene: TRBJ2-7
d_gene: TRBD2
CDR3nt: TGTGCCAGCAGTTCCGGGACTAGCGGGACCGAGCAGTACTTC
CDR3aa: CASSSGTSGTEQYF

v_gene: TRBV19
abundance: -
j_gene: TRBJ1-1
d_gene: -
CDR3nt: TGTGCCAGCCTCTCCTGGGGCACTGAAGCTTTCTTT
CDR3aa: CASLSWGTEAFF

v_gene: TRBV7-9
abundance: once
j_gene: TRBJ2-7
d_gene: TRBD1
CDR3nt: TGTGCCAGCAGCTTCCGGACAGGGGGCGACTACGAGCAGTACTTC
CDR3aa: CASSFRTGGDYEQYF

v_gene: TRBV30
abundance: -
j_gene: TRBJ2-5
d_gene: TRBD1
CDR3nt: TGTGCCTGGAGTGCCTGGACAGGGTGGAAGGAGACCCAGTACTTC
CDR3aa: CAWSAWTGWKETQYF